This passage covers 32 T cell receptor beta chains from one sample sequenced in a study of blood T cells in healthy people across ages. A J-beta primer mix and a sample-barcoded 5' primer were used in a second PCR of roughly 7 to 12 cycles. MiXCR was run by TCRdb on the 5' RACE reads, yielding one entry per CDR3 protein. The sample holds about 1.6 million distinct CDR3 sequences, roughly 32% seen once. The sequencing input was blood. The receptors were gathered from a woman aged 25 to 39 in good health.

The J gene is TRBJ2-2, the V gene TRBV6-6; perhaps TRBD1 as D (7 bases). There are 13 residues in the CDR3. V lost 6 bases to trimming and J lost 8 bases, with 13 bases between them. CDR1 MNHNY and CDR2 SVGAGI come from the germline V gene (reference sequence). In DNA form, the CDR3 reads TGTGCCAGCAGGCGGGACAGATCTGGGGAGCTGTTTTTT. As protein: CASRRDRSGELFF.

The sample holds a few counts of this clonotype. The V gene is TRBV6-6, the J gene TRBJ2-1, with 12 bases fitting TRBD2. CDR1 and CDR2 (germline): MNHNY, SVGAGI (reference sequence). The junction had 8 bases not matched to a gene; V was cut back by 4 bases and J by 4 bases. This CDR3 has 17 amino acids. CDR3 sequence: CASSLTSGSFTYNEQFF. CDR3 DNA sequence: TGTGCCAGCAGTTTGACTAGCGGGAGTTTTACGTACAATGAGCAGTTCTTC.

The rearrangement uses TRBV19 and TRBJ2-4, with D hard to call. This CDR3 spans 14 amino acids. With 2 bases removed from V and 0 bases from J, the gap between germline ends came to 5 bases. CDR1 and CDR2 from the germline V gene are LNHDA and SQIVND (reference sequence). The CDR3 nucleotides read TGTGCCAGTAGTATACAGACAGCCAAAAACATTCAGTACTTC. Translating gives CASSIQTAKNIQYF. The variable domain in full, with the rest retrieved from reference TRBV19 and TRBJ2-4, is DGGITQSPKYLFRKEGQNVTLSCEQNLNHDAMYWYRQDPGQGLRLIYYSQIVNDFQKGDIAEGYSVSREKKESFPLTVTSAQKNPTAFYLCASSIQTAKNIQYFGAGTRLSVL.

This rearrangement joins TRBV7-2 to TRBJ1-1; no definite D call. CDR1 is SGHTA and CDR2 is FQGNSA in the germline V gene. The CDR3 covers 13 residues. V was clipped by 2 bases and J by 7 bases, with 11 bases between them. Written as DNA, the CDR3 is TGTGCCAGCAGCTTATGGGTAGGACTTGAAGCTTTCTTT. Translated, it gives CASSLWVGLEAFF.

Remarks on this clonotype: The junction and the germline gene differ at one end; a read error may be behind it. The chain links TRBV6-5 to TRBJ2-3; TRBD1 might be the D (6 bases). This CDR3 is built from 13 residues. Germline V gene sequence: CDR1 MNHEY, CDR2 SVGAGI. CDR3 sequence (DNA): TGTGCCGGCAGTTCAGGGGATGCGGATACGCAGTATTTT. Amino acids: CAGSSGDADTQYF.

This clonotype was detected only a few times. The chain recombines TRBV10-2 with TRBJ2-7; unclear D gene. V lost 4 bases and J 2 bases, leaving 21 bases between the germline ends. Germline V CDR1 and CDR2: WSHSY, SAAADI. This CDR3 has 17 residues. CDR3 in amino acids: CASSGAPPPRVPYEQYF. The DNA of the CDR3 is TGCGCCAGCAGTGGAGCTCCCCCACCACGGGTACCCTACGAGCAGTACTTC.

The CDR3 loop reads CASSVAPDGEQYF. CDR3 nucleotides: TGTGCCAGCAGCGTAGCCCCGGACGGTGAGCAGTACTTC. The rearrangement uses TRBV9 and TRBJ2-7; D is uncertain. CDR3 size: 13 residues. V lost 0 bases to trimming and J lost 7 bases, with 11 bases between them. Germline assignment: CDR1 SGDLS and CDR2 YYNGEE.

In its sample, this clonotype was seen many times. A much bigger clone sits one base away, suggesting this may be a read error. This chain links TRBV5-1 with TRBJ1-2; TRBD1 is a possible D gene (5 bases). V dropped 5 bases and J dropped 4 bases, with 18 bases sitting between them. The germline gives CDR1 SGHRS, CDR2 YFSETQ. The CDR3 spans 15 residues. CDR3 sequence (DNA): TGCGCCAGCAGTTCAAATTCCTGGGACGGCTATGGCTACACCTTC. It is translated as CASSSNSWDGYGYTF.

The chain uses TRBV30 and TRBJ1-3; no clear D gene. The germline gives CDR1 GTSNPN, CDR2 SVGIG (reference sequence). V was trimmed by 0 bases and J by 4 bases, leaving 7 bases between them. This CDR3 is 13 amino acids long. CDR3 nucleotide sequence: TGTGCCTGGAGTGTTGGCACCGGAAACACCATATATTTT. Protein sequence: CAWSVGTGNTIYF. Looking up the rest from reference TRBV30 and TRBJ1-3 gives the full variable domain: SQTIHQWPATLVQPVGSPLSLECTVEGTSNPNLYWYRQAAGRGLQLLFYSVGIGQISSEVPQNLSASRPQDRQFILSSKKLLLSDSGFYLCAWSVGTGNTIYFGEGSWLTVV.

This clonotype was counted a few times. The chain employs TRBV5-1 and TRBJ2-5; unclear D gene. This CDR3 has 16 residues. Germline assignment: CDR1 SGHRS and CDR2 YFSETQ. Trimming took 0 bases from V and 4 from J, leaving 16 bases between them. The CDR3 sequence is CASSLASSGGGETQYF. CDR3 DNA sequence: TGCGCCAGCAGCTTGGCGAGCAGTGGTGGTGGAGAGACCCAGTACTTC.

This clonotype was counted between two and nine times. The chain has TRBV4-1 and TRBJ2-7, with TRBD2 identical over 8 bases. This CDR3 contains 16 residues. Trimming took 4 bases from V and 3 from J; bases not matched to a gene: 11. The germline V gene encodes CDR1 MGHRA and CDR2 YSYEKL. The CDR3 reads CASSPTLAGSLYEQYF. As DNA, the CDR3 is TGCGCCAGCAGCCCCACCTTAGCGGGATCCCTCTACGAGCAGTACTTC.

The CDR3 nucleotides are TGTGCCAGCTCAGGGGGTGGAGGGGTCAATGGCTACACCTTC. It specifies CASSGGGGVNGYTF. This sequence joins TRBV6-6 and TRBJ1-2; TRBD1 matches 7 bases. Trimming took 8 bases from V and 6 from J; bases not matched to a gene: 12. The CDR3 loop spans 14 amino acids. Germline V lookup: CDR1 MNHNY, CDR2 SVGAGI (reference sequence).

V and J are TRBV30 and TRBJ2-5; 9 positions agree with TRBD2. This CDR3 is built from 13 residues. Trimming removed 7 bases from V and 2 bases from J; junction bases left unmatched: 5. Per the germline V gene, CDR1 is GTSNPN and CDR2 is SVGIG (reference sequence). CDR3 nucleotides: TGTGCCTTTAGCGGGAGTAATCAAGAGACCCAGTACTTC. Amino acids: CAFSGSNQETQYF.

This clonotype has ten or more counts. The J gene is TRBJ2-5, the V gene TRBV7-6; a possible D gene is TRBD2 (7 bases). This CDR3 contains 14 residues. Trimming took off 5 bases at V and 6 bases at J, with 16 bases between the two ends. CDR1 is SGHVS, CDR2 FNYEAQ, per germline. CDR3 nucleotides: TGTGCCAGCAGCGGGCGGACCGGGGGGCAGACCCAGTACTTC. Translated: CASSGRTGGQTQYF.

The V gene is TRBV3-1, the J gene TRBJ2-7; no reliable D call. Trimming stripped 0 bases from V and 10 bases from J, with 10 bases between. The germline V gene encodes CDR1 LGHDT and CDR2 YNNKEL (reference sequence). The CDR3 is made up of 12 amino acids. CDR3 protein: CASSQDPLAQYF. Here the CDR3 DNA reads TGTGCCAGCAGCCAAGATCCCTTGGCCCAGTACTTC.

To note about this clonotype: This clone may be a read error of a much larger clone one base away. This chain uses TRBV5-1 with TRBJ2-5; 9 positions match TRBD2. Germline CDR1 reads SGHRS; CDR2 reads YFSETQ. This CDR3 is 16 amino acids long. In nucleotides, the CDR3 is TGCGCCTGCAGCTTGGGTCCTAGCGGGAAACAAGAGACCCAGTACTTC. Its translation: CACSLGPSGKQETQYF.

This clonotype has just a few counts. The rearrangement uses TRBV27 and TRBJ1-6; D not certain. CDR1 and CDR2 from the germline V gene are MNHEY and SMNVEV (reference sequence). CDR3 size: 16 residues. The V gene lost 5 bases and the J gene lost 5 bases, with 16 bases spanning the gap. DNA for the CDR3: TGTGCCAGCAGTCCTGACAATTCGGGGAATAATTCACCCCTCCACTTT. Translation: CASSPDNSGNNSPLHF.

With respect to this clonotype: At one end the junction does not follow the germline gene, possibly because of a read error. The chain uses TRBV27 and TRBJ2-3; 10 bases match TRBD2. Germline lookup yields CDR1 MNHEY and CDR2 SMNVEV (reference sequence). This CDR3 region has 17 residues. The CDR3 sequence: CANSFWSLAGVMDTQYF. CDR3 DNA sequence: TGTGCCAACAGTTTCTGGTCTCTAGCGGGAGTGATGGATACGCAGTATTTT.

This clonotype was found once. The CDR3 DNA sequence: TGTGCCAGCAACCCTCAGGGGCCCCACTCCTACGAGCAGTACTTC. Translation: CASNPQGPHSYEQYF. The rearrangement uses TRBV7-9 and TRBJ2-7; a weak D match, TRBD1 (6 bases). Trimming pared 7 bases from V and 0 bases from J, leaving 16 bases between. Germline lookup yields CDR1 SEHNR and CDR2 FQNEAQ (reference sequence). CDR3 length equals 15 residues.

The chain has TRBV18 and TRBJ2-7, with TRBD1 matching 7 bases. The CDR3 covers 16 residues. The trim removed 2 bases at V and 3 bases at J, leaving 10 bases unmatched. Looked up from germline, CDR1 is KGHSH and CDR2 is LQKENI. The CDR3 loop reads CASSPRRQGDVYEQYF. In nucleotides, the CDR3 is TGTGCCAGCTCACCAAGAAGGCAGGGGGACGTCTACGAGCAGTACTTC.

In DNA form, the CDR3 reads TGTGCCAGCAGAATGGCCCAAGCACCGACGAACACTGAAGCTTTCTTT. It is translated as CASRMAQAPTNTEAFF. The V call is TRBV12-3 or TRBV12-4, the J call TRBJ1-1; D remains unclear. The CDR3 runs to 16 residues. V was clipped by 6 bases and J by 1 base, with 18 bases between them.

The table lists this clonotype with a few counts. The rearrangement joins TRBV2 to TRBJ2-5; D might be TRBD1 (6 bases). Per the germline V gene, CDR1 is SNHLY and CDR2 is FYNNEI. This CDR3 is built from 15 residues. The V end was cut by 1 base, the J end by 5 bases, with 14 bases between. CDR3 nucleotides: TGTGCCAGCAGTGAAGAGGGGGTAGTTTGGGAGACCCAGTACTTC. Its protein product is CASSEEGVVWETQYF.

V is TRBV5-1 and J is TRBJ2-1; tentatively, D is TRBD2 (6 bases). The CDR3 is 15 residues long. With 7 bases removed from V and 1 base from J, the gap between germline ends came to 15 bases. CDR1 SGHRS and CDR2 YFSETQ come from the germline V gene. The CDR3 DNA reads TGCGCCAGCTGGGGAGGTCAAGATTCCTACAATGAGCAGTTCTTC. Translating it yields CASWGGQDSYNEQFF.

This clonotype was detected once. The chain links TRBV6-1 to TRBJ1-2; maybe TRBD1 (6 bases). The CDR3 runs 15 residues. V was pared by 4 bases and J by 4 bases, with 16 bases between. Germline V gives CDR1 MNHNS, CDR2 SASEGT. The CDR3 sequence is CASSVPGHELYGYTF. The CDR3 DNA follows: TGTGCCAGCAGTGTCCCGGGACACGAACTCTATGGCTACACCTTC.

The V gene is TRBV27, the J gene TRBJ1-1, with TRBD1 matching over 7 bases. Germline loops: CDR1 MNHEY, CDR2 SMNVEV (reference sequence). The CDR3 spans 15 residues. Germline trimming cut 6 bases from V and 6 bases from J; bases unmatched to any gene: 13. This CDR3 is CASRPLRQGTAEAFF. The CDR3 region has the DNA TGTGCCAGCAGACCTCTGAGACAGGGTACCGCTGAAGCTTTCTTT.

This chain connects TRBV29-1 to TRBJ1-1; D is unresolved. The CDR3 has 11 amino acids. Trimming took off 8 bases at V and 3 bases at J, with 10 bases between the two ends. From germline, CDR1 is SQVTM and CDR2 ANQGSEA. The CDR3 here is CSIGWDTEAFF. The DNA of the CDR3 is TGCAGCATTGGGTGGGACACTGAAGCTTTCTTT.

As DNA, the CDR3 is TGTGCCAGCAGCGTTGCGGGGGGGAACCAAGAGACCCAGTACTTC. Residues: CASSVAGGNQETQYF. The genes are TRBV9 and TRBJ2-5, with 9 positions matching TRBD2. This CDR3 comprises 15 residues. CDR1 and CDR2 (germline): SGDLS, YYNGEE. The V gene end was trimmed by 2 bases and the J gene end by 0 bases; junction bases not matched to a gene: 2.

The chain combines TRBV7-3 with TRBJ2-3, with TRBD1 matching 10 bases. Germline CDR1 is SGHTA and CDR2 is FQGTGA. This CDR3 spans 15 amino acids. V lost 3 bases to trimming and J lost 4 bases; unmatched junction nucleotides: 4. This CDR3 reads CASSLTGGQADTQYF. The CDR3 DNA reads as TGTGCCAGCAGCTTGACAGGGGGCCAAGCAGATACGCAGTATTTT. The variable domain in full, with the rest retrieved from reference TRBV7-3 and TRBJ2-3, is GAGVSQTPSNKVTEKGKYVELRCDPISGHTALYWYRQSLGQGPEFLIYFQGTGAADDSGLPNDRFFAVRPEGSVSTLKIQRTERGDSAVYLCASSLTGGQADTQYFGPGTRLTVL.

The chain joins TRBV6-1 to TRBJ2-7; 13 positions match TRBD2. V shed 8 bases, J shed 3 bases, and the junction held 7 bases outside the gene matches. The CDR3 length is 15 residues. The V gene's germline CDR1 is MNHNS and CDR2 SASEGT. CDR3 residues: CASRAGLAGLYEQYF. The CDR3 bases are TGTGCCAGCCGAGCGGGACTAGCGGGACTCTACGAGCAGTACTTC.

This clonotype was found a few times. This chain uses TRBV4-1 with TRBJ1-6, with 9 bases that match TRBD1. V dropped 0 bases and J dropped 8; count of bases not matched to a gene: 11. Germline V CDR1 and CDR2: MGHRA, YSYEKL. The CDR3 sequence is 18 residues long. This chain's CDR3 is CASSQEQGATGGDSPLHF. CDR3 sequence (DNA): TGCGCCAGCAGCCAAGAACAGGGGGCGACAGGGGGGGATTCACCCCTCCACTTT.

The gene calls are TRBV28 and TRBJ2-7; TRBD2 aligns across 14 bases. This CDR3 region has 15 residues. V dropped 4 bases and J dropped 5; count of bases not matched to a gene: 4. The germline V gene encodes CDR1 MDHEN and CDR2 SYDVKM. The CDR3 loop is CASSYGTSGSHEQYF. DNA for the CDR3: TGTGCCAGCAGTTACGGGACTAGCGGGAGTCACGAGCAGTACTTC.

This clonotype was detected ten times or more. The CDR3: CASSPPRGPLHF. In DNA, the CDR3 is TGTGCCAGCAGTCCACCGAGGGGACCCCTCCACTTT. The rearrangement joins TRBV28 to TRBJ1-6, with a weak D call TRBD1 (5 bases). From germline, CDR1 is MDHEN and CDR2 SYDVKM. Between the trimmed V and J ends, which lost 5 bases and 12 bases, there was a span of 11 bases. There are 12 residues in the CDR3. Full variable domain (outside the CDR3, taken from reference TRBV28 and TRBJ1-6): DVKVTQSSRYLVKRTGEKVFLECVQDMDHENMFWYRQDPGLGLRLIYFSYDVKMKEKGDIPEGYSVSREKKERFSLILESASTNQTSMYLCASSPPRGPLHFGNGTRLTVT.